This TCR beta chain was identified during a study of shared clonotypes between healthy human individuals. The CDR3 spans 16 residues. V gave up 4 bases and J gave up 3 bases, with 16 bases separating them. The germline CDR1 and CDR2 sequences are SGHRS and YFSETQ. The protocol was immunoSEQ multiplex PCR, while the TCRdb copy is restricted to in-frame clones and leaves out a portion. This sample yields about 1.1 million clones, of which more than 75% are seen a single time; roughly 0.55% belongs to the top ten. The sequence was obtained from a man aged 18 to 30 in good health. Some clones in this sample may be carry-over from other donors' samples. The chain joins TRBV5-1 to TRBJ1-4; D is undetermined. Sequenced input: memory CD4+ T cells from PBMCs. Subset specified: CD45RA-negative fraction. This CDR3 reads CASSPVSSQSNEKLFF. In DNA, the CDR3 is TGCGCCAGCAGCCCGGTGAGCTCACAATCTAATGAAAAACTGTTTTTT.